This TCR beta chain was identified during a study of blood T cell repertoires in COVID-19 (dated by TCRdb to about 2020). Regarding the complete study: Samples covering the acute and convalescent phases of COVID-19 were provided by collaborators in the United States, Italy and Spain. The material from the prospective study consisted of cDNA or gDNA derived from T cells, B-cell-depleted T cells, or PBMCs. Subjects who had been exposed to COVID-19, were actively infected with it, or had recovered from it provided the deeply sampled blood TCRbeta repertoires that made up the dataset. The repertoires were released in a freely available public database intended as a resource for research on the immune response to SARS-CoV-2. Samples were obtained from the ongoing ImmuneRACE study (first 160 participants) and from about 1,300 subjects provided by 6 global collaborators. Nearly every sample came with metadata listing a de-identified subject ID, COVID-19 status, age in years and sex. HLA class I and class II types, where available, came from metadata supplied by the sample provider rather than from assay-based typing.

Whole blood was collected in K2EDTA tubes by collaborating institutions according to the institutions' own protocols. For TCRbeta analysis, collaborators shipped samples in one of three forms: frozen whole blood, isolated PBMCs, or DNA extracted from either of those sample types. What the authors observed across the whole study: Clinical and demographic metadata were provided uncurated, with the amount varying by source and participant.

A remark on this clone: Its antigen remains unidentified. The input lacks base qualities; no much larger clone sits a single base away.

TCRbeta CDR3 regions were amplified from genomic DNA by means of the immunoSEQ Assay, a bias-controlled multiplex PCR. In the source study's methods: The number of nucleated cells in each sample was estimated from the amplification of reference gene primers within the assay. Sequence reads were collapsed and filtered to measure the absolute abundance of every unique TCRbeta CDR3 rearrangement. Productive Simpson clonality was computed per sample as the square root of Simpson's diversity index over productive rearrangements. The table comes from immuneACCESS by way of TCRdb, which keeps in-frame sequences with V and J called. Part of the clones is missing from these tables; in studies checked, under half for an unresolved V gene and the rest for unknown reasons. From that table come the V and J calls and clone size; the DNA was used to work out D and trimming. The sample table holds 130,000 to 150,000 clones, of which more than 65% were seen once. Of the sample, about 12% falls within the top ten clones.

The material sequenced was peripheral blood. The receptor's source is a man older than 75 with acute or convalescent COVID-19.

The DNA sequence reads TGTGCCAGTAGTGCAACTCCAGGGGAGAGGCAGCCCCAGCATTTT. Its translation reads: CASSATPGERQPQHF. The rearrangement joined TRBV19 to TRBJ1-5, with TRBD1 as a weak D call on 6 bases. The germline V gene (reference sequence) yields LNHDA for CDR1 and SQIVND for CDR2. The CDR3 has 15 amino acids, counting the end cysteine and phenylalanine. Only CDR3 DNA remains: 45 bases, in frame from the first base. Between the V and J ends, shortened by 5 bases and 7 bases respectively, the junction contains 18 bases.